The rows below give T cell receptor beta chains drawn from one sample of a study of T cell responses to AZD1222 COVID-19 vaccine. TCRdb keeps only in-frame clones here, not all; method: immunoSEQ multiplex PCR. Of 150,000 to 190,000 clones in the sample, 80% to 90% were seen once. Material: peripheral blood, obtained after recovery from COVID-19. The receptors were gathered from an adult who had recovered from COVID-19. Both conserved end residues are part of each CDR3. Fields, in order: J gene, D gene, V gene, clone size, CDR3 protein, CDR3 DNA. D genes are given only for firm matches. A clone size is listed for some rows: how often the clone was seen (once, few, many), or a class if it is expanded.

TRBJ2-1 | TRBD2 | TRBV3-1/TRBV3-2 | NA | CASSQIAGGRNNEQFF | TGTGCCAGCAGTCAAATAGCGGGGGGGAGGAACAATGAGCAGTTCTTC
TRBJ1-2 | NA | TRBV2 | NA | CASRNYGYTF | TGTGCCAGCAGGAACTATGGCTACACCTTC
TRBJ2-5 | NA | TRBV7-7 | NA | CASSDSFQGETQYF | TGTGCCAGCAGCGACAGCTTTCAGGGCGAGACCCAGTACTTC
TRBJ2-2 | TRBD2 | TRBV28 | once | CASRKLAGGSGELFF | TGTGCCAGCAGGAAACTAGCGGGAGGGTCCGGGGAGCTGTTTTTT
TRBJ1-1 | NA | TRBV7-2 | once | CASSLGRGNTEAFF | TGTGCCAGCAGCTTAGGGAGGGGTAACACTGAAGCTTTCTTT
TRBJ1-1 | TRBD1 | TRBV2 | NA | CASSDRGRNTEAFF | TGTGCCAGCAGCGACAGGGGGAGGAACACTGAAGCTTTCTTT
TRBJ2-7 | TRBD1 | TRBV19 | NA | CASSHRQGVHEQYF | TGTGCCAGTAGCCACCGCCAGGGGGTCCACGAGCAGTACTTC
TRBJ1-1 | NA | TRBV19 | NA | CASRPGALDTEAFF | TGTGCCAGTAGACCGGGGGCATTGGACACTGAAGCTTTCTTT
TRBJ2-5 | NA | TRBV28 | few | CASSLPIGRSETQYF | TGTGCCAGCAGTCTACCCATCGGGCGGTCAGAGACCCAGTACTTC
TRBJ2-2 | NA | TRBV7-3 | NA | CASSLGANTGELFF | TGTGCCAGCAGCCTAGGGGCAAACACCGGGGAGCTGTTTTTT
TRBJ1-4 | NA | TRBV19 | NA | CASRASREKLFF | TGTGCCAGCAGGGCAAGTAGAGAAAAACTGTTTTTT
TRBJ1-2 | NA | TRBV28 | NA | CASSSPQPLVYGYTF | TGTGCCAGCAGTTCCCCCCAGCCCCTTGTTTATGGCTACACCTTC
TRBJ2-7 | TRBD1 | TRBV5-1 | once | CASSAGQGAAREQYF | TGCGCCAGCAGCGCCGGACAGGGAGCAGCGAGGGAGCAGTACTTC
TRBJ2-5 | NA | TRBV5-8 | NA | CASSLSPLGLGQETQYF | TGTGCCAGCAGCTTGTCCCCGCTGGGTCTGGGGCAAGAGACCCAGTACTTC
TRBJ2-1 | NA | TRBV7-3 | NA | CASSFAGPSSYNEQFF | TGTGCCAGCAGCTTCGCGGGGCCGAGCTCCTACAATGAGCAGTTCTTC
TRBJ1-1 | NA | TRBV19 | NA | CASRLGDRAFF | TGTGCCAGTAGGTTAGGGGATCGGGCTTTCTTT
TRBJ1-5 | NA | TRBV6-2/TRBV6-3 | few | CASSGLGGNQPQHF | TGTGCCAGCAGTGGACTAGGGGGCAATCAGCCCCAGCATTTT
TRBJ2-7 | TRBD1 | TRBV7-2 | NA | CASIPGTGLSYEQYF | TGTGCCAGCATTCCCGGGACAGGGCTCTCCTACGAGCAGTACTTC
TRBJ2-3 | TRBD2 | TRBV19 | NA | CASSPRWAEREVDTQYF | TGTGCCAGTAGTCCTCGCTGGGCGGAGCGGGAGGTAGATACGCAGTATTTT
TRBJ2-7 | NA | TRBV5-1 | NA | CASSLASDISYEQYF | TGCGCCAGCAGCTTAGCCTCGGACATTTCCTACGAGCAGTACTTC
TRBJ1-2 | NA | TRBV12-5 | NA | CASGFGGYGYTF | TGTGCTAGTGGTTTTGGGGGGTATGGCTACACCTTC
TRBJ1-2 | NA | TRBV27 | NA | CASSLIPSRGYTF | TGTGCCAGCAGTTTAATCCCGTCCCGGGGCTACACCTTC
TRBJ2-5 | TRBD2 | TRBV5-1 | NA | CASSPSSGGARMETQYF | TGCGCCAGCAGCCCTTCTAGCGGGGGGGCCAGGATGGAGACCCAGTACTTC
TRBJ2-7 | NA | TRBV12-5 | NA | CASGLGEFWEQYF | TGTGCTAGTGGTTTGGGGGAGTTTTGGGAGCAGTACTTC
TRBJ2-5 | TRBD2 | TRBV14 | few | CASSQIVGGTETQYF | TGTGCCAGCAGCCAAATCGTCGGGGGGACGGAGACCCAGTACTTC
TRBJ1-2 | NA | TRBV11-2 | NA | CASSPESYGYTF | TGTGCCAGCAGCCCGGAGTCCTATGGCTACACCTTC
TRBJ2-5 | TRBD1 | TRBV6-5 | NA | CASRGQIEETQYF | TGTGCCAGCAGGGGACAGATAGAAGAGACCCAGTACTTC
TRBJ2-5 | NA | TRBV9 | NA | CASSVGAGRVQETQYF | TGTGCCAGCAGCGTAGGGGCAGGGAGAGTCCAAGAGACCCAGTACTTC
TRBJ1-2 | TRBD1 | TRBV28 | NA | CASGQARDYGYTF | TGTGCCAGTGGACAGGCAAGGGACTATGGCTACACCTTC
TRBJ2-3 | NA | TRBV2 | NA | CASSGHIYTDTQYF | TGTGCCAGCAGTGGACACATATACACAGATACGCAGTATTTT
TRBJ1-2 | NA | TRBV15 | NA | CATSRDLQQSYTF | TGTGCCACCAGCAGAGATTTACAGCAAAGCTACACCTTC
TRBJ1-5 | TRBD1 | TRBV3-1/TRBV3-2 | NA | CASSLGTGQPQHF | TGTGCCAGCAGCCTTGGGACAGGTCAGCCCCAGCATTTT
TRBJ1-5 | NA | TRBV28 | NA | CASLPTPGPQHF | TGTGCCAGCCTGCCCACCCCGGGGCCCCAGCATTTT
TRBJ1-2 | NA | TRBV11-2 | NA | CASSLGAHRGYTF | TGTGCCAGCAGCTTAGGGGCCCATCGGGGCTACACCTTC
TRBJ2-2 | NA | TRBV9 | NA | CASSPWGTGELFF | TGTGCCAGCAGCCCCTGGGGCACCGGGGAGCTGTTTTTT
TRBJ1-2 | NA | TRBV5-5 | NA | CASSLAGGARNYGYTF | TGTGCCAGCAGCTTGGCCGGGGGGGCTAGAAACTATGGCTACACCTTC
TRBJ1-2 | NA | TRBV19 | NA | CASSPDSNGYTF | TGTGCCAGCTCCCCGGACAGCAATGGCTACACCTTC
TRBJ1-3 | NA | TRBV2 | once | CASSSAFTGNTIYF | TGTGCCAGCAGTTCAGCTTTTACGGGAAACACCATATATTTT
TRBJ2-7 | NA | TRBV5-6 | NA | CASSLMVSYEQYF | TGTGCCAGCAGCTTGATGGTCTCCTACGAGCAGTACTTC
TRBJ1-1 | TRBD1 | TRBV7-9 | NA | CASRLQGAMRNTEAFF | TGTGCCAGCAGGCTACAGGGGGCAATGAGGAACACTGAAGCTTTCTTT
TRBJ1-2 | NA | TRBV5-1 | NA | CASSGGVGYTF | TGCGCCAGCAGCGGCGGGGTTGGCTACACCTTC
TRBJ1-5 | NA | TRBV2 | NA | CASSVGLSNQPQHF | TGTGCCAGCAGTGTAGGGTTGAGCAATCAGCCCCAGCATTTT
TRBJ2-5 | NA | TRBV6-5 | NA | CASSYSKVSTPETQYF | TGTGCCAGCAGTTACTCGAAGGTTTCTACCCCAGAGACCCAGTACTTC
TRBJ2-6 | TRBD1 | TRBV19 | NA | CASSSDRGRGANVLTF | TGTGCCAGTAGTTCCGACAGGGGGCGTGGGGCCAACGTCCTGACTTTC
TRBJ2-7 | NA | TRBV27 | few | CASSLSLLLEQYF | TGTGCCAGCAGTTTATCCCTCCTTCTCGAGCAGTACTTC